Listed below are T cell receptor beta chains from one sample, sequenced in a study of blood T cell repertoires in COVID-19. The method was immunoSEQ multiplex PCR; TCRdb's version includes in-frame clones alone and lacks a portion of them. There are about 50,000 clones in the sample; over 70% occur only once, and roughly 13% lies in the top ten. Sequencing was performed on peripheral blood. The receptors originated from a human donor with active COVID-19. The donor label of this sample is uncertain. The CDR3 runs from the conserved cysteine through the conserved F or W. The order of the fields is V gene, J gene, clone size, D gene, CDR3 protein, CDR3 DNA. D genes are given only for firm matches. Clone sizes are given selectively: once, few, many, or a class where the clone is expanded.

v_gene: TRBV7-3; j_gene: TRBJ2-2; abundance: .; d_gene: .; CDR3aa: CASSQLGTNTGELFF; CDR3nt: TGTGCCAGCAGCCAGCTCGGGACAAACACCGGGGAGCTGTTTTTT
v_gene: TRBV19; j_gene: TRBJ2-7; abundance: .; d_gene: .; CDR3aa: CASRAGVAYEQYF; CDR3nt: TGTGCCAGTCGGGCAGGGGTAGCCTACGAGCAGTACTTC
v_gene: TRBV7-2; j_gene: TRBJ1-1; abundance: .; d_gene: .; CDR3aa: CASSLNTGVNTEAFF; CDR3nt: TGTGCCAGCAGCTTAAATACGGGGGTGAACACTGAAGCTTTCTTT
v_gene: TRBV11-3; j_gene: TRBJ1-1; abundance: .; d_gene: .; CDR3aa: CASSFGLQEAFF; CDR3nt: TGTGCCAGCAGCTTCGGACTGCAGGAAGCTTTCTTT
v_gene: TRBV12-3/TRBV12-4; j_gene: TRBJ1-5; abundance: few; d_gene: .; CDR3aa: CASRGWEAQPQHF; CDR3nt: TGTGCCAGCAGAGGTTGGGAGGCGCAGCCCCAGCATTTT
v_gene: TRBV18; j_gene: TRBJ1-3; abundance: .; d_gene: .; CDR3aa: CASSPLGPGGSGNTIYF; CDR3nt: TGTGCCAGCTCACCACTTGGCCCCGGCGGCTCTGGAAACACCATATATTTT
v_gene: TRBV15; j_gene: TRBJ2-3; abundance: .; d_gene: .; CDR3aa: CATSRGSTRSTDTQYF; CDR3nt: TGTGCCACCAGCAGAGGGAGTACCCGTAGCACAGATACGCAGTATTTT
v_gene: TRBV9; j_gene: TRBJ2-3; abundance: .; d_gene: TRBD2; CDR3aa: CASSVGAGGSVDTQYF; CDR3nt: TGTGCCAGCAGCGTCGGAGCGGGAGGGAGTGTAGATACGCAGTATTTT
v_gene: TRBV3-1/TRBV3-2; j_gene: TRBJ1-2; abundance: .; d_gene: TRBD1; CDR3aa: CASSQEWTPGQEYGYTF; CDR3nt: TGTGCCAGCAGCCAAGAATGGACGCCGGGACAGGAGTATGGCTACACCTTC
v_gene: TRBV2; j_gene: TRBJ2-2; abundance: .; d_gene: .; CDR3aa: CASSGRGLTGELFF; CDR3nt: TGTGCCAGCAGCGGAAGGGGACTCACCGGGGAGCTGTTTTTT
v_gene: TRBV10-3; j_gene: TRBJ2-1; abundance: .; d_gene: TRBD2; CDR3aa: CAISDGGGYNEQFF; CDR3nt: TGTGCCATCAGTGATGGCGGGGGATACAATGAGCAGTTCTTC
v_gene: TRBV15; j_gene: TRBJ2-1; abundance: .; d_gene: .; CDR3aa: CATSRDPRREQFF; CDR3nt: TGTGCCACCAGCAGGGACCCACGGAGGGAGCAGTTCTTC
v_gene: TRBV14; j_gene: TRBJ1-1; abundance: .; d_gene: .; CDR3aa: CASSQTTDSTEAFF; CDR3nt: TGTGCCAGCAGCCAAACGACCGACTCTACTGAAGCTTTCTTT
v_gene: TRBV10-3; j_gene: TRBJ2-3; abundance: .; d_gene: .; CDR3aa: CATGASGTTDTQYF; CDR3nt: TGTGCCACAGGGGCTAGCGGCACCACAGATACGCAGTATTTT
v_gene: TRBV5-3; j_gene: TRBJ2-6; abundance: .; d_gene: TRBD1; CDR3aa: CARRYGRGQPGANVLTF; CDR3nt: TGTGCCAGAAGGTATGGCAGGGGGCAGCCTGGGGCCAACGTCCTGACTTTC
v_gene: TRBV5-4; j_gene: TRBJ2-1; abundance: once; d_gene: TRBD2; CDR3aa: CASSLTSGSYNEQFF; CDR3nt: TGTGCCAGCAGCTTGACTAGCGGGTCCTACAATGAGCAGTTCTTC
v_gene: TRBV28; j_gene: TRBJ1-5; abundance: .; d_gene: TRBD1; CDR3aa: CASSPSRTGSNQPQHF; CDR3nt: TGTGCCAGCAGTCCCTCCCGGACAGGCAGCAATCAGCCCCAGCATTTT
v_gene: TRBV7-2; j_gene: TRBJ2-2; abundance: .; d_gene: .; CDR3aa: CASSRQGGNTGELFF; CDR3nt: TGTGCCAGCAGCCGGCAGGGTGGAAACACCGGGGAGCTGTTTTTT